These 18 T cell receptor beta chains were all obtained from the same sample, sequenced in a study of tumor-infiltrating lymphocytes in oesophageal squamous cell carcinoma. One entry per CDR3 protein results from TCRdb running MiXCR on the PCR reads. The sample has 16,000 or so distinct CDR3 sequences; 40% to 55% are singletons. Sequences were obtained from esophageal tumor tissue. The receptors come from a male donor with esophageal squamous cell carcinoma.

V is TRBV10-1 and J is TRBJ2-3; no definite D call. Germline CDR1 reads WNHNN; CDR2 reads SYGVQD (reference sequence). CDR3 length: 14 residues. Trimming pared 5 bases from V and 2 bases from J, leaving 11 bases between. The CDR3 sequence is CASSNRLNTDTQYF. The CDR3 region has the DNA TGCGCCAGCAGTAATCGACTGAACACAGATACGCAGTATTTT.

The rearrangement uses TRBV7-8 and TRBJ2-7, with D possibly being TRBD1 (5 bases). The DNA matches TRBJ2-1 better at its end, which makes the J call doubtful. Germline CDR1 SGHVS, CDR2 FQNEAQ. The CDR3 sequence is 14 residues long. This CDR3 is CASSLGPGNYEQFF. In nucleotides, the CDR3 is TGTGCCAGCAGCTTAGGGCCAGGGAACTACGAGCAGTTCTTC.

This clonotype was counted ten times or more. J is TRBJ2-3 and V is TRBV7-9; D remains unclear. With 0 bases removed from V and 4 bases from J, the gap between germline ends came to 11 bases. Germline-derived CDR1 and CDR2 are SEHNR and FQNEAQ (reference sequence). The CDR3 consists of 15 residues. This CDR3 is CASSLASSFADTQYF. CDR3 DNA sequence: TGTGCCAGCAGCTTAGCGTCGAGTTTTGCAGATACGCAGTATTTT.

This clonotype has ten or more counts. The V and J genes are TRBV28 and TRBJ2-3; a possible D gene is TRBD2 (5 bases). CDR3 length: 13 amino acids. Trimming took off 2 bases at V and 4 bases at J, with 7 bases between the two ends. Germline values: CDR1 MDHEN, CDR2 SYDVKM. DNA of the CDR3: TGTGCCAGCAGTTTAACCGGGGCAGATACGCAGTATTTT. Translation: CASSLTGADTQYF.

This clonotype appeared many times. The rearrangement joins TRBV19 to TRBJ2-7; weak D call: TRBD2 (6 bases). With 1 base removed from V and 5 bases from J, the gap between germline ends came to 15 bases. Germline-derived CDR1 and CDR2 are LNHDA and SQIVND (reference sequence). This CDR3 spans 15 amino acids. CDR3 in DNA: TGTGCCAGTAGTATAGTTGCGGGTGGGAGGAACGAGCAGTACTTC. It codes for CASSIVAGGRNEQYF.

This clonotype has a count of ten or more. The chain carries TRBV27 and TRBJ2-1, with no clear D. The closer fit of TRBJ2-7 to the DNA end suggests the J call may be wrong. The CDR3 contains 18 residues. Germline V gene sequence: CDR1 MNHEY, CDR2 SMNVEV (reference sequence). Here the CDR3 reads CASSLVTPGRQRYNEQYF. CDR3 sequence (DNA): TGTGCCAGCAGTTTGGTTACTCCGGGCCGCCAACGGTACAATGAGCAGTACTTC.

In its sample, this clonotype was seen many times. One junction end disagrees with the germline gene, perhaps due to a read error. The CDR3, as DNA: TGTGCCAGCACCAGGTGGGACGCCTCCTATAATTCACCCCTCCACTTC. It encodes CASTRWDASYNSPLHF. This chain links TRBV12-3 or TRBV12-4 with TRBJ1-6; possibly TRBD1 for D (5 bases). CDR3 length: 16 amino acids.

This clonotype has ten or more counts. The chain couples TRBV27 to TRBJ1-1; D is ambiguous. This CDR3 region has 15 residues. Germline assignment: CDR1 MNHEY and CDR2 SMNVEV (reference sequence). V was pared by 8 bases and J by 0 bases, with 16 bases between. The CDR3 region is CASCHLTNLNTEAFF. In nucleotides, the CDR3 is TGTGCCAGCTGTCACTTGACAAATTTGAACACTGAAGCTTTCTTT.

This clonotype was seen ten or more times. The chain combines TRBV5-5 with TRBJ1-4, with TRBD1 identical over 7 bases. V trimming: 5 bases; J trimming: 0 bases; junction bases outside the gene matches: 7. The CDR3 is 16 residues long. Germline V gives CDR1 SGHKS, CDR2 YYEKEE (reference sequence). The CDR3 loop is CASSSQGTSTNEKLFF. In DNA, the CDR3 is TGTGCCAGCAGTTCACAGGGGACTTCAACTAATGAAAAACTGTTTTTT. The full variable domain, completed using reference TRBV5-5 and TRBJ1-4, is DAGVTQSPTHLIKTRGQQVTLRCSPISGHKSVSWYQQVLGQGPQFIFQYYEKEERGRGNFPDRFSARQFPNYSSELNVNALLLGDSALYLCASSSQGTSTNEKLFFGSGTQLSVL.

The chain recombines TRBV7-2 with TRBJ2-7; D not certain. There are 13 residues in the CDR3. Germline CDR1 and CDR2: SGHTA and FQGNSA. The ends were cut back, 1 base at V and 2 bases at J, with 6 bases in the middle. The CDR3 region is CASSLGVTYEQYF. Written as DNA, the CDR3 is TGTGCCAGCAGCTTAGGGGTGACCTACGAGCAGTACTTC.

The chain links TRBV11-1 to TRBJ1-6; D not resolved. The CDR3 is 15 amino acids. The V end lost 5 bases, the J end lost 6 bases, and 14 bases lay between the germline ends. Per the germline V gene, CDR1 is SGHAT and CDR2 is FQDESV (reference sequence). CDR3 sequence reads: CASSPRPGANSPLHF. The CDR3 DNA sequence: TGTGCCAGCAGCCCCCGCCCGGGAGCTAATTCACCCCTCCACTTT.

About this clonotype itself: Since a much larger clone is just one base distant, this may be a read error. The chain uses TRBV27 and TRBJ2-7; D perhaps matches TRBD1 (6 bases). This CDR3 region has 14 residues. Trimming removed 4 bases from V and 6 bases from J, with 16 bases in between. Germline CDR1 reads MNHEY; CDR2 reads SMNVEV (reference sequence). The CDR3 coding sequence is TGTGCCAGCAGTTCCGGGGACACCGGCTCCGAGCAGTACTTC. Encoded protein: CASSSGDTGSEQYF.

This clonotype is large by share. This chain uses TRBV7-9 with TRBJ2-1; a weak D match, TRBD2 (5 bases). CDR1 is SEHNR, CDR2 FQNEAQ, per germline (reference sequence). Trimming removed 5 bases from V and 8 bases from J, with 16 bases in between. This CDR3 has 14 amino acids. In DNA, the CDR3 is TGTGCCAGCAGCGCCCCTCGGGGTGGCCATGAGCAGTTCTTC. This codes for CASSAPRGGHEQFF.

The chain employs TRBV7-8 and TRBJ2-1; D unresolved. The DNA matches TRBJ2-5 better at its end, which makes the J call doubtful. The germline CDR1 and CDR2 sequences are SGHVS and FQNEAQ. The CDR3 consists of 13 residues. CDR3 nucleotides: TGTGCCAGCAGCCACGGAAGAAGAGAGACCCAGTACTTC. It yields the protein CASSHGRRETQYF.

The chain uses TRBV7-3 and TRBJ2-1; 14 nucleotides agree with TRBD2. CDR3 length equals 17 residues. CDR1 is SGHTA, CDR2 FQGTGA, per germline. The V segment lost 4 bases and the J segment 8 bases; nucleotides outside the gene matches: 10. This CDR3 is CASSSGLAGGPFDEQFF. DNA for the CDR3: TGTGCCAGCAGCTCCGGACTAGCGGGAGGCCCTTTCGATGAGCAGTTCTTC.

This clonotype ranks as medium-sized (0.01 to 0.1%). The chain carries TRBV7-9 and TRBJ2-5; 8 bases fit TRBD1. The trim removed 7 bases at V and 7 bases at J, leaving 14 bases unmatched. The germline gives CDR1 SEHNR, CDR2 FQNEAQ (reference sequence). This CDR3 contains 15 residues. DNA of the CDR3: TGTGCCAGCACCCTGGGCCAGGGGGCTCTTTGGACCCAGTACTTC. This encodes CASTLGQGALWTQYF.

On this clonotype itself: Because it lacks the conserved phenylalanine or tryptophan at the end, this CDR3 is likely a read error. The limits of the CDR3 on the DNA are not certain, so only TCRdb's listed CDR3 is given. The chain recombines TRBV6-6 with TRBJ2-6; the DNA was not compared with TRBD2, the D call given in the table. CDR1 is MNHNY and CDR2 is SVGAGI in the germline V gene (reference sequence). The CDR3 totals 17 residues, both ends included. CDR3 in amino acids: CASSQPGLAGLEQYFGA.

Within the sample, this clonotype is medium-sized. This chain uses TRBV7-2 with TRBJ1-2; a possible D gene is TRBD1 (6 bases). This CDR3 has 14 residues. Germline V CDR1 and CDR2: SGHTA, FQGNSA. The V gene lost 3 bases and the J gene lost 2 bases, with 10 bases spanning the gap. The CDR3 DNA follows: TGTGCCAGCAGCTTCGGACAGCACAACTATGGCTACACCTTC. Translation: CASSFGQHNYGYTF.